This T cell receptor beta chain was sequenced in a study of blood T cell repertoires in COVID-19. V lost 2 bases and J lost 6, with 22 bases in between. This CDR3 spans 16 amino acids. Germline CDR1 reads GTSNPN; CDR2 reads SVGIG (reference sequence). The table came from immunoSEQ multiplex PCR; TCRdb's copy has only in-frame clones and leaves some out. Here the sample spans about 41,000 clones, 87% being singletons. The sequencing input was peripheral blood. This TCR was recovered from a man aged 35 to 55 with COVID-19, enrolled during active disease. This rearrangement joins TRBV30 to TRBJ1-1; D perhaps matches TRBD1 (5 bases). As DNA, the CDR3 is TGTGCCTGGAGTCCGGCAGGGAGGTTCGGGATCTCTGAAGCTTTCTTT. Protein product: CAWSPAGRFGISEAFF.